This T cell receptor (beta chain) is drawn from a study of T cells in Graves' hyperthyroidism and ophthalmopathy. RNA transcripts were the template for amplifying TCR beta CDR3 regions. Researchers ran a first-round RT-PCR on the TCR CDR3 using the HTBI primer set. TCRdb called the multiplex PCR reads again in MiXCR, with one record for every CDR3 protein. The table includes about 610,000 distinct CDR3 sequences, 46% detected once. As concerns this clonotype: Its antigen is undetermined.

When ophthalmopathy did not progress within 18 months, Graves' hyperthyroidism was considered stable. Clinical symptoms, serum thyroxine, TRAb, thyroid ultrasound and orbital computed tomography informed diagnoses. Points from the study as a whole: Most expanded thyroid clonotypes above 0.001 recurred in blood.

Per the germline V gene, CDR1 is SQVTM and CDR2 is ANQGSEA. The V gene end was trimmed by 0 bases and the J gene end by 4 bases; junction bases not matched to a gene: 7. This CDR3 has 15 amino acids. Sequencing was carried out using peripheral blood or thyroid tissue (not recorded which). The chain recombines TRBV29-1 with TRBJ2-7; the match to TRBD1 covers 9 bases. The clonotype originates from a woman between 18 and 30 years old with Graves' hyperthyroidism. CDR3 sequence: CSVEDRGTGPYEQYF. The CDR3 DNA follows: TGCAGCGTTGAAGATCGCGGGACAGGGCCTTACGAGCAGTACTTC.